These T cell receptor beta chains were read from a single sample in a study of cytomegalovirus exposure and HLA in healthy donors. The protocol was immunoSEQ multiplex PCR, while the TCRdb copy is restricted to in-frame clones and leaves out a portion. The sample holds around 140,000 clones, 85% to 90% seen once. The sample comprised PBMCs. The receptors were gathered from a man aged 18 to 30 in good health and CMV-seropositive. The conserved cysteine and the conserved F or W are not part of the CDR3 here.

TRBV6-5,ASSPGLNYGYT
TRBV4-1,ASSQEGSATNEKLF
TRBV5-4,ASSLDRWDTEAF
TRBV2,ASNAGTEAF
TRBV10-3,AIRRAGDSYEQY
TRBV5-1,ASSLVGTGELF
TRBV9,ASSVALAGNTDTQY
TRBV5-1,ASSTRLADSTNEQF
TRBV11-2,ASSPYGLAGVKQY
TRBV11-1,ASSLATGDSGNTIY
TRBV30,AWSPGLAGITDTQY
TRBV7-9,ASSTAEDEQY
TRBV15,ATSARGEPYEQY
TRBV18,ASSPNGPGTGVDTQY
TRBV11-2,ASSLVRGNIYNEQF
TRBV29-1,SVSGSSSYNEQF
TRBV5-1,ASSPGHLQETQY
TRBV7-3,ASSFAGNTEAF
TRBV10-3,AITGTGGIDT
TRBV2,ASSDSFNEKLF
TRBV30,AWGTAGNEKLF
TRBV18,ASSFQGTATNEKLF
TRBV19,ASSPRGGWSNQPQH
TRBV27,ASSSAVITGGRMNTEAF
TRBV5-5,ASSFSISSGNTIY
TRBV6-5,ASGGASYATDTQY
TRBV15,ATSRDRQGYEQF
TRBV9,ASSLRSAQDEQF
TRBV29-1,SGGAHTQRGEQF
TRBV5-4,ASSLDDREETQY
TRBV21-1,ARGQHDNEQF
TRBV7-8,ASSLVHTGGGNEKLF
TRBV2,ASSERGQGARKLF
TRBV6-1,ASSIFAGELF
TRBV5-6,ASSFRRFLPPNTGELF
TRBV5-8,ASRSSRDRFADYT
TRBV6-5,ASSLGAGQAAYEQY
TRBV5-4,ASSVAGGYYYEQY
TRBV6-1,ASSAQGVGNYGYT
TRBV27,ASSLFRGARLETQY
TRBV11-2,ASSTRQGFDT
TRBV5-1,ASSLGAQGTDTQY
TRBV6-5,ASSPGQGNEKLF
TRBV5-1,ASSLAGQGNTEAF
TRBV4-2,ASSQDRGDSEAF
TRBV10-3,AISDSGQGATEAF
TRBV30,AWLGGLGNEQF
TRBV6-5,ASSYTGTSGYT